These 29 T cell receptor beta chains were sequenced from one sample in a study of T cell responses to AZD1222 COVID-19 vaccine. Libraries were prepared by immunoSEQ multiplex PCR; TCRdb keeps only in-frame clonotypes and omits some of them. The sample lists about 120,000 clones, over 75% occurring once. The starting material was peripheral blood, obtained 28 days after the second dose of the MenACWY control vaccine. Receptors were obtained from an adult who received the MenACWY meningococcal vaccine as a control.

The chain has TRBV7-2 and TRBJ1-3, with unresolved D. From germline, CDR1 is SGHTA and CDR2 FQGNSA. The CDR3 is 15 amino acids. V gave up 3 bases and J gave up 0 bases, with 9 bases separating them. CDR3 coding DNA: TGTGCCAGCAGCTTTTCTCCCCCCTCTGGAAACACCATATATTTT. Amino acids: CASSFSPPSGNTIYF.

The chain is built from TRBV18 and TRBJ2-7, with 7 bases matching TRBD1. The CDR3 extends over 14 amino acids. V lost 5 bases to trimming and J lost 2 bases; unmatched junction nucleotides: 6. Germline CDR1 and CDR2: KGHSH and LQKENI. CDR3 sequence: CASSARQGTYEQYV. The CDR3 DNA is TGTGCCAGCTCAGCCCGACAGGGTACCTACGAGCAGTACGTC.

This clone was detected a few times. The J gene is TRBJ2-2, the V gene TRBV5-4; 9 bases match TRBD1. The germline gives CDR1 SGHNT, CDR2 YYREEE (reference sequence). The V and J ends lost 6 bases and 4 bases, in that order; junction bases with no gene match: 7. CDR3 length: 15 residues. As DNA, the CDR3 is TGTGCCAGCACCAATGGACAGGGGCTCACCGGGGAGCTGTTTTTT. Translation gives CASTNGQGLTGELFF.

This chain connects TRBV5-1 to TRBJ2-1, with TRBD1 matching over 7 bases. Per the germline V gene, CDR1 is SGHRS and CDR2 is YFSETQ. There are 17 residues in the CDR3. The junction had 14 bases not matched to a gene; V was cut back by 4 bases and J by 4 bases. The DNA for the CDR3 is TGCGCCAGCAGCCGATATCGACAGGGCAAATCTTACAATGAGCAGTTCTTC. Amino acids: CASSRYRQGKSYNEQFF.

V usage is TRBV7-9 and J usage is TRBJ1-1; the D is unclear. The CDR3 totals 12 residues. The germline V gene has CDR1 SEHNR and CDR2 FQNEAQ (reference sequence). V lost 5 bases, J lost 3 bases, and 7 bases lay in between. CDR3 sequence (DNA): TGTGCCAGCAGCAAAGGGTACACTGAAGCTTTCTTT. Its translation is CASSKGYTEAFF.

V and J are TRBV6-6 and TRBJ2-3; D is uncertain. The CDR3 runs to 15 residues. The germline V gene has CDR1 MNHNY and CDR2 SVGAGI (reference sequence). Trimming left V 6 bases short and J 1 base short, with 14 bases between. The CDR3 DNA reads as TGTGCCAGCAGCAAGGGTGGGTGGGGCACAGATACGCAGTATTTT. This translates into CASSKGGWGTDTQYF.

The V gene is TRBV5-1, the J gene TRBJ1-2; 8 bases match TRBD1. The CDR3 totals 15 residues. Germline CDR1 and CDR2: SGHRS and YFSETQ. J lost 4 bases, V lost 2 bases, and 7 bases had no gene match. The CDR3 bases are TGCGCCAGCAGCTTACAGACAGGGGTTAGCTATGGCTACACCTTC. The encoded protein is CASSLQTGVSYGYTF.

V usage is TRBV5-4 and J usage is TRBJ2-2; 9 positions agree with TRBD2. Per germline, CDR1 SGHNT and CDR2 YYREEE (reference sequence). The trim removed 4 bases at V and 5 bases at J, leaving 3 bases unmatched. This CDR3 region has 14 residues. Written as DNA, the CDR3 is TGTGCCAGCAGCCCGCGGGGGGGAACCGGGGAGCTGTTTTTT. It yields the protein CASSPRGGTGELFF. The full variable domain, its missing parts supplied by reference TRBV5-4 and TRBJ2-2, is ETGVTQSPTHLIKTRGQQVTLRCSSQSGHNTVSWYQQALGQGPQFIFQYYREEENGRGNFPPRFSGLQFPNYSSELNVNALELDDSALYLCASSPRGGTGELFFGEGSRLTVL.

CDR3 region: CASSLSGLAGVYEQYF. The CDR3 DNA reads TGTGCCAGCAGTTTATCGGGCCTAGCGGGAGTTTACGAGCAGTACTTC. The V and J genes are TRBV27 and TRBJ2-7; TRBD2 matches 10 bases. Germline V lookup: CDR1 MNHEY, CDR2 SMNVEV (reference sequence). The V segment lost 0 bases and the J segment 4 bases; nucleotides outside the gene matches: 6. The CDR3 has 16 amino acids.

This chain connects TRBV29-1 to TRBJ1-2; 7 bases are shared with TRBD1. Germline V gives CDR1 SQVTM, CDR2 ANQGSEA. This CDR3 has 13 amino acids. J lost 0 bases, V lost 6 bases, and 4 bases had no gene match. This CDR3 is CSVGQRSNYGYTF. Here the CDR3 DNA reads TGCAGCGTGGGACAGCGATCTAACTATGGCTACACCTTC.

The V call is TRBV6-2 or TRBV6-3, the J call TRBJ2-5; the D is unclear. CDR3 size: 11 residues. Trimming stripped 2 bases from V and 5 bases from J, with 3 bases between. Germline CDR1 MNHEY, CDR2 SVGEGT. The CDR3 DNA reads TGTGCCAGCAGTTACGTGGAGACCCAGTACTTC. Translated: CASSYVETQYF.

The V call is TRBV27, the J call TRBJ2-7; D might be TRBD1 (5 bases). Trimming cost V 5 bases and J 0 bases, with 11 bases left between them. Per the germline V gene, CDR1 is MNHEY and CDR2 is SMNVEV (reference sequence). CDR3 length: 14 residues. The CDR3 loop reads CASSDRAGSYEQYF. CDR3 sequence (DNA): TGTGCCAGCAGTGACAGAGCCGGCTCCTACGAGCAGTACTTC.

This chain links TRBV6-6 with TRBJ2-5, with 8 nucleotides matching TRBD1. Losses at the gene ends were 2 bases for V and 2 bases for J; bases not matched to a gene: 4. Germline V gene sequence: CDR1 MNHNY, CDR2 SVGAGI (reference sequence). The CDR3 is 15 residues long. The CDR3 here is CASSYGQGAQETQYF. The CDR3, as DNA: TGTGCCAGCAGTTACGGGCAGGGGGCTCAAGAGACCCAGTACTTC.

This chain links TRBV5-1 with TRBJ1-3, with D hard to call. This CDR3 comprises 14 residues. With 4 bases removed from V and 0 bases from J, the gap between germline ends came to 8 bases. CDR1 SGHRS and CDR2 YFSETQ come from the germline V gene. The CDR3 sequence is CASSADTSGNTIYF. The CDR3 nucleotides are TGCGCCAGCAGCGCTGACACCTCTGGAAACACCATATATTTT.

The chain couples TRBV6-1 to TRBJ1-4, with D possibly matching TRBD1 (6 bases). The V gene's germline CDR1 is MNHNS and CDR2 SASEGT. The CDR3 loop spans 16 amino acids. V lost 4 bases, J lost 8 bases, and 20 bases lay in between. In DNA form, the CDR3 reads TGTGCCAGCAGTGGAGGGGGAGGAGGAGGCGCCGAAAAACTGTTTTTT. Translating it yields CASSGGGGGGAEKLFF.

Of note for this clone: In the same sample, other DNA sequences code for this CDR3. V is TRBV2 and J is TRBJ2-1; D unclear. Germline CDR1 and CDR2: SNHLY and FYNNEI. The CDR3 spans 13 residues. Trimming stripped 4 bases from V and 6 bases from J, with 10 bases between. CDR3 residues: CASSVDRGNEQFF. DNA of the CDR3: TGTGCCAGCAGTGTTGACCGAGGCAATGAGCAGTTCTTC.

The chain combines TRBV7-2 with TRBJ2-2, with a weak D call TRBD1 (6 bases). Trimming removed 5 bases at V and 1 base at J, with 11 bases between. CDR1 SGHTA and CDR2 FQGNSA come from the germline V gene. There are 15 residues in the CDR3. The CDR3 DNA reads TGTGCCAGCAGCCCCATGACAGGGAACACCGGGGAGCTGTTTTTT. As protein: CASSPMTGNTGELFF. Full variable domain (outside the CDR3, taken from reference TRBV7-2 and TRBJ2-2): GAGVSQSPSNKVTEKGKDVELRCDPISGHTALYWYRQSLGQGLEFLIYFQGNSAPDKSGLPSDRFSAERTGGSVSTLTIQRTQQEDSAVYLCASSPMTGNTGELFFGEGSRLTVL.

V is TRBV25-1 and J is TRBJ2-5; 7 bases are a match to TRBD2. The CDR3 length is 14 residues. The V segment lost 4 bases and the J segment 1 base; nucleotides outside the gene matches: 3. Germline loops: CDR1 MGHDK, CDR2 SYGVNS. CDR3 residues: CASSVGGVQETQYF. The DNA for the CDR3 is TGTGCCAGCAGTGTGGGGGGGGTCCAAGAGACCCAGTACTTC. The complete variable domain, with remaining parts taken from reference TRBV25-1 and TRBJ2-5, reads EADIYQTPRYLVIGTGKKITLECSQTMGHDKMYWYQQDPGMELHLIHYSYGVNSTEKGDLSSESTVSRIRTEHFPLTLESARPSHTSQYLCASSVGGVQETQYFGPGTRLLVL.

The rearrangement uses TRBV5-1 and TRBJ2-3, with 7 bases identical to TRBD2. Germline V gives CDR1 SGHRS, CDR2 YFSETQ. After removal of 1 base from V and 6 bases from J, the junction contained 8 bases not matched to a gene. The CDR3 runs to 15 residues. The CDR3 sequence: CASSLLRGSADTQYF. CDR3 DNA: TGCGCCAGCAGCTTGCTTCGCGGGAGTGCGGATACGCAGTATTTT.

This rearrangement joins TRBV28 to TRBJ2-1, with 10 bases fitting TRBD1. This CDR3 spans 16 amino acids. The J segment lost 8 bases and the V segment lost 6 bases, leaving 13 bases of the junction unmatched. Germline values: CDR1 MDHEN, CDR2 SYDVKM. The DNA for the CDR3 is TGTGCCAGCAGCTTCCTCCGGGACAGGGGCGGCTATGAGCAGTTCTTC. The encoded protein is CASSFLRDRGGYEQFF.

V is TRBV5-4 and J is TRBJ2-1; the D gene is possibly TRBD2 (6 bases). Between the trimmed V and J ends, which lost 4 bases and 6 bases, there was a span of 20 bases. CDR1 SGHNT and CDR2 YYREEE come from the germline V gene (reference sequence). The CDR3 length is 16 residues. CDR3 bases: TGTGCCAGCAGCCCAGCTCGGGAAGCGCGGGGCAATGAGCAGTTCTTC. Protein product: CASSPAREARGNEQFF.

The chain joins TRBV2 to TRBJ1-1, with TRBD1 as a possible D gene (5 bases). The CDR3 is made up of 14 amino acids. Germline V gene sequence: CDR1 SNHLY, CDR2 FYNNEI. V was trimmed by 2 bases and J by 7 bases, leaving 14 bases between them. CDR3 in amino acids: CASSEFGTVDEAFF. In DNA form, the CDR3 reads TGTGCCAGCAGTGAATTTGGGACTGTCGATGAAGCTTTCTTT.

The chain employs TRBV6-6 and TRBJ1-5, with 9 bases aligning to TRBD1. V lost 6 bases and J lost 4; bases outside the gene matches: 7. CDR3 length: 15 residues. CDR1 and CDR2 (germline): MNHNY, SVGAGI (reference sequence). CDR3 region: CASRDGTGSNQPQHF. The CDR3 DNA reads TGTGCCAGCAGGGACGGGACAGGGTCTAATCAGCCCCAGCATTTT.

The chain combines TRBV28 with TRBJ1-1, with D tentatively TRBD1 (5 bases). The CDR3 spans 16 residues. The V end was cut by 3 bases, the J end by 3 bases, with 17 bases between. Germline CDR1 and CDR2: MDHEN and SYDVKM. Here the CDR3 reads CASSFGGVIRDTEAFF. The DNA of the CDR3 is TGTGCCAGCAGTTTTGGAGGGGTTATACGGGACACTGAAGCTTTCTTT.

This chain connects TRBV11-1 to TRBJ1-5; D not resolved. Germline loops: CDR1 SGHAT, CDR2 FQDESV (reference sequence). The V gene lost 0 bases and the J gene lost 1 base, with 7 bases spanning the gap. The CDR3 is made up of 15 amino acids. CDR3 residues: CASSLAGGSNQPQHF. The CDR3 DNA reads as TGTGCCAGCAGCTTAGCGGGCGGAAGCAATCAGCCCCAGCATTTT.

This clone was observed once. The chain uses TRBV10-3 and TRBJ1-5; D remains unclear. V was pared by 4 bases and J by 5 bases, with 15 bases between. The length of the CDR3 is 15 residues. CDR1 ENHRY and CDR2 SYGVKD come from the germline V gene. This chain's CDR3 is CAISVHHDYDQPQHF. As DNA, the CDR3 is TGTGCCATCAGTGTTCATCACGACTACGATCAGCCCCAGCATTTT.

The chain combines TRBV18 with TRBJ2-1; D possibly corresponds to TRBD2 (7 bases). The CDR3 sequence is 16 residues long. Trimming removed 3 bases from V and 0 bases from J, with 12 bases in between. The germline V gene encodes CDR1 KGHSH and CDR2 LQKENI. CDR3 sequence reads: CASSPLRGGSYNEQFF. For the CDR3, the DNA is TGTGCCAGCTCACCGCTGAGGGGGGGCTCCTACAATGAGCAGTTCTTC.

The rearrangement joins TRBV28 to TRBJ1-1; TRBD1 might be the D (6 bases). The V end lost 5 bases, the J end lost 5 bases, and 18 bases lay between the germline ends. The CDR3 is 15 amino acids. The germline gives CDR1 MDHEN, CDR2 SYDVKM. CDR3 coding DNA: TGTGCCAGCAGTCACTGGGGGGGGGCTGGGACTGAAGCTTTCTTT. This sequence encodes CASSHWGGAGTEAFF. The complete variable domain, with remaining parts taken from reference TRBV28 and TRBJ1-1, reads DVKVTQSSRYLVKRTGEKVFLECVQDMDHENMFWYRQDPGLGLRLIYFSYDVKMKEKGDIPEGYSVSREKKERFSLILESASTNQTSMYLCASSHWGGAGTEAFFGQGTRLTVV.

The CDR3 bases are TGTGCCACCAGTGATTCTCGGACAGGAGCCTTCAATCAGCCCCAGCATTTT. Translated: CATSDSRTGAFNQPQHF. This chain links TRBV24-1 with TRBJ1-5; 7 bases match TRBD1. Germline-derived CDR1 and CDR2 are KGHDR and SFDVKD. After removal of 2 bases from V and 3 bases from J, the junction contained 9 bases not matched to a gene. This CDR3 is 17 amino acids long.